These T cell receptor beta chains were read from a single sample in a study of vaccination and CD4 T cells after COVID-19. One entry per CDR3 protein results from TCRdb running MiXCR on the PCR reads. The sample lists 8,500 to 9,000 distinct CDR3 sequences, about 50% occurring once. Their specific antigens are unknown. The sample was CD4+ T cells from blood, cultured in vitro. These TCRs come from a human donor who had recovered from COVID-19. Each CDR3 is given with its conserved first and last residue. D genes are given only for firm matches. Clone size appears in some rows only: once, few, many, or a class for an expanded clone.

D gene: NA
V gene: TRBV28
clone size: NA
J gene: TRBJ1-2
CDR3 protein: CASRNRKGGGPGYTF
CDR3 DNA: TGTGCCAGCAGAAATCGAAAGGGGGGGGGCCCTGGCTACACCTTC

D gene: TRBD1
V gene: TRBV20-1
clone size: few
J gene: TRBJ1-2
CDR3 protein: CSADGTGGSYGYTF
CDR3 DNA: TGCAGTGCCGACGGGACAGGGGGTTCCTATGGCTACACCTTC

D gene: NA
V gene: TRBV2
clone size: NA
J gene: TRBJ1-1
CDR3 protein: CASSELEGSTEAFF
CDR3 DNA: TGTGCCAGCAGTGAGTTGGAGGGGAGCACTGAAGCTTTCTTT

D gene: NA
V gene: TRBV20-1
clone size: NA
J gene: TRBJ1-5
CDR3 protein: CSAWTGSNQPQHF
CDR3 DNA: TGCAGTGCCTGGACTGGTAGCAATCAGCCCCAGCATTTT

D gene: TRBD2
V gene: TRBV20-1
clone size: NA
J gene: TRBJ2-7
CDR3 protein: CSARPKTGTSGLSLPYEQYF
CDR3 DNA: TGCAGTGCTAGGCCCAAAACCGGGACTAGCGGGCTATCACTTCCATACGAGCAGTACTTC

D gene: NA
V gene: TRBV19
clone size: NA
J gene: TRBJ1-2
CDR3 protein: CASSIGRSSPAGGYTF
CDR3 DNA: TGTGCCAGTAGTATTGGACGCAGTAGCCCTGCAGGTGGCTACACCTTC

D gene: TRBD1
V gene: TRBV27
clone size: NA
J gene: TRBJ2-7
CDR3 protein: CASSLGTGGRYEQYF
CDR3 DNA: TGTGCCAGCAGTTTAGGGACAGGGGGCAGATACGAGCAGTACTTC

D gene: TRBD2
V gene: TRBV2
clone size: few
J gene: TRBJ2-4
CDR3 protein: CASGGVLAKNIQYF
CDR3 DNA: TGTGCCAGCGGGGGGGTCCTCGCCAAAAACATTCAGTACTTC

D gene: NA
V gene: TRBV6-5
clone size: few
J gene: TRBJ1-5
CDR3 protein: CASSWGSNQPQHF
CDR3 DNA: TGTGCCAGCAGTTGGGGTAGCAATCAGCCCCAGCATTTT

D gene: NA
V gene: TRBV6-1
clone size: few
J gene: TRBJ1-6
CDR3 protein: CASRPGQHNSPLHF
CDR3 DNA: TGTGCCAGCAGACCAGGACAGCATAATTCACCCCTCCACTTT

D gene: TRBD1
V gene: TRBV24-1
clone size: NA
J gene: TRBJ2-7
CDR3 protein: CATADTGVPYEQYF
CDR3 DNA: TGTGCCACCGCCGATACAGGGGTCCCTTACGAGCAGTACTTC

D gene: TRBD1
V gene: TRBV6-1
clone size: NA
J gene: TRBJ2-7
CDR3 protein: CASSKTPGTGGSYEQYF
CDR3 DNA: TGTGCCAGCAGTAAAACCCCCGGGACAGGGGGTTCCTACGAGCAGTACTTC

D gene: NA
V gene: TRBV7-2
clone size: NA
J gene: TRBJ1-2
CDR3 protein: CASSLRPDQGYGYTF
CDR3 DNA: TGTGCCAGCAGCTTGAGGCCGGACCAGGGATATGGCTACACCTTC

D gene: NA
V gene: TRBV19
clone size: few
J gene: TRBJ1-1
CDR3 protein: CASRRGTEAEAFF
CDR3 DNA: TGTGCCAGTAGGAGGGGGACTGAGGCTGAAGCTTTCTTT

D gene: TRBD1
V gene: TRBV6-5
clone size: NA
J gene: TRBJ1-2
CDR3 protein: CASSSRDRGNYGYTF
CDR3 DNA: TGTGCCAGCAGTTCCCGGGACAGGGGTAACTATGGCTACACCTTC